This T cell receptor beta chain originates from a study of blood T cells in healthy people across ages. The germline CDR1 and CDR2 sequences are MGHDK and SYGVNS. CDR3 size: 15 residues. J lost 3 bases, V lost 1 base, and 4 bases had no gene match. It was with a sample-barcoded 5' primer and a J-beta primer mix that a second PCR of roughly 7 to 11 cycles was run. TCRdb re-called the 5' RACE reads through MiXCR, storing one row per CDR3 protein. The table has 800,000 to 1,300,000 distinct CDR3 sequences, about 25% seen once. This same sample was also taken into another study, of T cells of mothers and their children.

Sample: blood. V usage is TRBV25-1 and J usage is TRBJ2-5; 8 nucleotides match TRBD2. The TCR comes from a girl aged 2-10 years in good health. CDR3 DNA: TGTGCCAGCAGTGAATGGGGAGCGGGGGAAGAGACCCAGTACTTC. Protein sequence: CASSEWGAGEETQYF.